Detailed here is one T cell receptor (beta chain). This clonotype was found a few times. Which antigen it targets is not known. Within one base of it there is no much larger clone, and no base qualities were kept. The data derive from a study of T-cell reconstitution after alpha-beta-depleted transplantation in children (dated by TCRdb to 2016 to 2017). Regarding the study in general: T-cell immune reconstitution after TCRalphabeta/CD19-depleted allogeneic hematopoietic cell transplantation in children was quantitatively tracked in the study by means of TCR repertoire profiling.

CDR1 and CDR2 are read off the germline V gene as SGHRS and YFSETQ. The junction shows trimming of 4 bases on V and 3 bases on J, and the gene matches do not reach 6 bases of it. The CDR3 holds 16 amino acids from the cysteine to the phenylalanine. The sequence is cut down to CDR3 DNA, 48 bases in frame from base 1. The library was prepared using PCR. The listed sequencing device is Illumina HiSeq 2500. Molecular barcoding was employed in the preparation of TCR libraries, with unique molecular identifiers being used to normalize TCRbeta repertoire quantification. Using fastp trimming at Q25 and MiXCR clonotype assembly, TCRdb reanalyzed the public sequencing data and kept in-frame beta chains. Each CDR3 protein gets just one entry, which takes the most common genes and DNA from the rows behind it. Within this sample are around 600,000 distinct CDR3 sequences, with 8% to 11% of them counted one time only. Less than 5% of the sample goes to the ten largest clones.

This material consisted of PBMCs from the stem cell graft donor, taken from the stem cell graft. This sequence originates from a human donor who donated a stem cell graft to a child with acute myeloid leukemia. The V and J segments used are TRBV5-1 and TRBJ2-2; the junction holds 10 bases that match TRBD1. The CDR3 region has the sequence CASSPRTGGDTGELFF. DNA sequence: TGCGCCAGCAGCCCTCGGACAGGGGGGGACACCGGGGAGCTGTTTTTT.